This T cell receptor beta chain stems from a study of cytomegalovirus exposure and HLA in healthy donors. This clone came up a few times. Primers for the PCR totalled 60 Vbeta and 13 Jbeta. Assay: immunoSEQ multiplex PCR; the TCRdb copy retains only in-frame clones and omits some. This table has some 33,000 clones, about three fifths appearing once. The sequenced material came from PBMCs. The sequence was obtained from a man aged 45 to 65 in good health and CMV-seropositive.

The CDR3 coding sequence is TGTGCTACTACTATACCCCCCTACGAGCAGTACTTC. Its translation: CATTIPPYEQYF. J is TRBJ2-7 and V is TRBV7-3; D call uncertain. Germline V gene sequence: CDR1 SGHTA, CDR2 FQGTGA. The CDR3 spans 12 residues. The complete variable domain, with remaining parts taken from reference TRBV7-3 and TRBJ2-7, reads GAGVSQTPSNKVTEKGKYVELRCDPISGHTALYWYRQSLGQGPEFLIYFQGTGAADDSGLPNDRFFAVRPEGSVSTLKIQRTERGDSAVYLCATTIPPYEQYFGPGTRLTVT.